The T cell receptor (beta chain) under discussion was sequenced for a study of T cell repertoires in aging, cancer and after chemotherapy. This clonotype is labeled large (0.1 to 1%). The template was genomic DNA from peripheral blood, not RNA. TRB rearrangements spanning V, D and J were amplified using mixed TRB-A/B primers. TCRdb re-called the multiplex PCR reads with MiXCR, one entry per CDR3 protein. The sample holds just under 1,000 distinct CDR3 sequences, just over 14% seen once. Trimming pared 5 bases from V and 0 bases from J, leaving 8 bases between. CDR3 length: 13 amino acids. Germline CDR1 reads GTSNPN; CDR2 reads SVGIG (reference sequence).

This receptor was taken from a human donor with a solid tumor. Sequenced material: blood. The chain joins TRBV30 to TRBJ2-1; D remains ambiguous. The CDR3 protein is CAWERRSYNEQFF. For the CDR3, the DNA is TGTGCCTGGGAGCGCCGCTCCTACAATGAGCAGTTCTTC.